A selection of T cell receptor beta chains follows, all from one sample in a study of sequential checkpoint blockade in melanoma. The data were produced by immunoSEQ multiplex PCR, yet TCRdb's version contains in-frame clones alone and is incomplete. The sample includes a few thousand clones, roughly a fifth of them seen just once. Here the sequenced sample was tumor tissue (inferred from file names), taken from a patient given nivolumab and ipilimumab in sequence. These receptor sequences come from a human donor with melanoma. Each CDR3 is given with its conserved first and last residue. The order of the fields is D gene, CDR3 length, clone size, V gene, J gene, CDR3 protein, CDR3 DNA. The D gene is left open where the match is weak. Where a row states a size, it is once, few, many or the class of an expanded clone; other rows omit it.

D: -
length: 15
size: -
V: TRBV5-1
J: TRBJ1-5
CDR3: CASRDYSDSNQPQHF
DNA: TGCGCCAGCAGGGACTACAGTGATAGCAATCAGCCCCAGCATTTT

D: -
length: 16
size: many
V: TRBV11-3
J: TRBJ1-1
CDR3: CASSFRSGKSGTEAFF
DNA: TGTGCCAGCAGCTTTAGGTCAGGGAAATCAGGCACTGAAGCTTTCTTT

D: TRBD1
length: 13
size: few
V: TRBV30
J: TRBJ2-3
CDR3: CARADRGADTQYF
DNA: TGTGCCCGAGCCGACAGGGGGGCAGATACGCAGTATTTT

D: -
length: 14
size: medium-sized
V: TRBV6-8
J: TRBJ2-7
CDR3: CAAGASGGDYEQYF
DNA: TGTGCCGCCGGGGCAAGCGGCGGGGACTACGAGCAGTACTTC

D: -
length: 14
size: -
V: TRBV29-1
J: TRBJ2-5
CDR3: CSVSAGAGGETQYF
DNA: TGCAGCGTTTCTGCCGGGGCAGGAGGGGAGACCCAGTACTTC

D: TRBD2
length: 16
size: few
V: TRBV5-1
J: TRBJ2-1
CDR3: CASSLDGLAGYNEQFF
DNA: TGCGCCAGCAGCTTGGATGGACTAGCGGGGTACAATGAGCAGTTCTTC

D: TRBD2
length: 15
size: many
V: TRBV11-3
J: TRBJ2-5
CDR3: CASSKNSGGAETQYF
DNA: TGTGCCAGCAGCAAAAATAGCGGGGGGGCGGAGACCCAGTACTTC

D: -
length: 13
size: few
V: TRBV6-8
J: TRBJ1-2
CDR3: CASSYEGRRGYTF
DNA: TGTGCCAGCAGTTACGAGGGCCGGAGGGGCTACACCTTC

D: -
length: 17
size: -
V: TRBV18
J: TRBJ1-1
CDR3: CASSPRGVKTFGSEAFF
DNA: TGTGCCAGCTCACCCCGGGGGGTGAAGACCTTTGGATCGGAAGCTTTCTTT

D: TRBD1
length: 16
size: -
V: TRBV6-8
J: TRBJ1-1
CDR3: CASSYRGTGLGTEAFF
DNA: TGTGCCAGCAGTTACCGCGGGACAGGGTTGGGCACTGAAGCTTTCTTT

D: TRBD1
length: 14
size: medium-sized
V: TRBV11-3
J: TRBJ1-1
CDR3: CASSLRQGGTEAFF
DNA: TGTGCCAGCAGCTTAAGACAGGGAGGCACTGAAGCTTTCTTT

D: -
length: 14
size: medium-sized
V: TRBV11-3
J: TRBJ1-1
CDR3: CASSLTVMNTEAFF
DNA: TGTGCCAGCAGCTTGACAGTGATGAACACTGAAGCTTTCTTT

D: -
length: 16
size: few
V: TRBV11-3
J: TRBJ2-1
CDR3: CASSLVAVSSYNEQFF
DNA: TGTGCCAGCAGCTTAGTAGCTGTGAGCTCCTACAATGAGCAGTTCTTC

D: -
length: 18
size: -
V: TRBV5-1
J: TRBJ2-7
CDR3: CASSSGPPGRSGTYEQYF
DNA: TGCGCCAGCAGCTCAGGCCCCCCTGGAAGGTCCGGGACCTACGAGCAGTACTTC

D: -
length: 16
size: -
V: TRBV6-8
J: TRBJ1-3
CDR3: CASSYFYPYSGNTIYF
DNA: TGTGCCAGCAGTTACTTTTATCCTTACTCTGGAAACACCATATATTTT

D: -
length: 14
size: -
V: TRBV11-3
J: TRBJ1-5
CDR3: CASSLDSGDQPQHF
DNA: TGTGCCAGCAGCTTAGACTCCGGGGATCAGCCCCAGCATTTT

D: -
length: 16
size: -
V: TRBV19
J: TRBJ2-2
CDR3: CASSIEALAGSGELFF
DNA: TGTGCCAGTAGTATAGAAGCGCTAGCCGGTAGCGGGGAGCTGTTTTTT

D: TRBD2
length: 16
size: many
V: TRBV11-3
J: TRBJ2-2
CDR3: CASSLLADTYTGELFF
DNA: TGTGCCAGCAGCCTCCTAGCGGATACTTACACCGGGGAGCTGTTTTTT

D: -
length: 13
size: -
V: TRBV6-8
J: TRBJ1-2
CDR3: CASSAQGGAGYTF
DNA: TGTGCCAGCAGTGCCCAAGGGGGGGCTGGCTACACCTTC

D: -
length: 15
size: -
V: TRBV11-3
J: TRBJ2-3
CDR3: CASSQNGGPTDTQYF
DNA: TGTGCCAGCAGCCAGAACGGGGGGCCCACAGATACGCAGTATTTT

D: -
length: 15
size: large
V: TRBV6-8
J: TRBJ1-1
CDR3: CASSYSGGLGTEAFF
DNA: TGTGCCAGCAGTTACTCGGGGGGGCTGGGCACTGAAGCTTTCTTT

D: -
length: 14
size: -
V: TRBV28
J: TRBJ1-2
CDR3: CASRKSGTYYGYTF
DNA: TGTGCCAGCAGGAAGTCCGGGACATATTATGGCTACACCTTC

D: -
length: 13
size: -
V: TRBV12-5
J: TRBJ2-3
CDR3: CASGLSSTDTQYF
DNA: TGTGCTAGTGGTTTGAGCAGCACAGATACGCAGTATTTT

D: -
length: 15
size: medium-sized
V: TRBV19
J: TRBJ2-1
CDR3: CASSIDGESYNEQFF
DNA: TGTGCCAGTAGTATAGACGGGGAGTCCTACAATGAGCAGTTCTTC

D: TRBD1
length: 13
size: -
V: TRBV19
J: TRBJ2-7
CDR3: CASSIGQGSEQYF
DNA: TGTGCCAGTAGTATCGGACAGGGGAGCGAGCAGTACTTC

D: -
length: 16
size: many
V: TRBV6-8
J: TRBJ2-2
CDR3: CASSYWGPVNTGELFF
DNA: TGTGCCAGCAGTTACTGGGGGCCAGTTAACACCGGGGAGCTGTTTTTT

D: -
length: 14
size: few
V: TRBV9
J: TRBJ2-1
CDR3: CASSVSGPHNEQFF
DNA: TGTGCCAGCAGCGTCTCGGGTCCCCACAATGAGCAGTTCTTC

D: -
length: 14
size: once
V: TRBV5-1
J: TRBJ2-1
CDR3: CASSLVALGGEQFF
DNA: TGCGCCAGCAGCTTGGTAGCTCTGGGCGGTGAGCAGTTCTTC

D: -
length: 12
size: medium-sized
V: TRBV30
J: TRBJ1-1
CDR3: CAWSVKNTEAFF
DNA: TGTGCCTGGAGTGTCAAGAACACTGAAGCTTTCTTT

D: -
length: 16
size: -
V: TRBV9
J: TRBJ1-3
CDR3: CASSVDMWSSGNTIYF
DNA: TGTGCCAGCAGCGTAGATATGTGGAGCTCTGGAAACACCATATATTTT

D: -
length: 13
size: -
V: TRBV6-8
J: TRBJ1-1
CDR3: CASSEGKNTEAFF
DNA: TGTGCCAGCAGTGAGGGGAAGAACACTGAAGCTTTCTTT

D: -
length: 13
size: -
V: TRBV28
J: TRBJ2-1
CDR3: CASSLFSGTEQFF
DNA: TGTGCCAGCAGTTTATTTTCTGGAACCGAGCAGTTCTTC

D: -
length: 13
size: many
V: TRBV6-8
J: TRBJ1-2
CDR3: CASTSEGNYGYTF
DNA: TGTGCCAGCACCTCCGAAGGGAACTATGGCTACACCTTC

D: TRBD1
length: 14
size: -
V: TRBV5-1
J: TRBJ2-4
CDR3: CASSLAGDSNIQYF
DNA: TGCGCCAGCAGCTTGGCCGGGGACAGCAACATTCAGTACTTC

D: -
length: 15
size: few
V: TRBV15
J: TRBJ1-3
CDR3: CATSRDTVVGNTIYF
DNA: TGTGCCACCAGCAGAGATACAGTTGTGGGAAACACCATATATTTT

D: -
length: 15
size: many
V: TRBV11-3
J: TRBJ1-1
CDR3: CASSPWDLMNTEAFF
DNA: TGTGCCAGCAGCCCCTGGGACCTCATGAACACTGAAGCTTTCTTT

D: TRBD1
length: 15
size: -
V: TRBV5-1
J: TRBJ1-2
CDR3: CASSPMTGRGYGYTF
DNA: TGCGCCAGCAGCCCAATGACAGGGCGAGGCTATGGCTACACCTTC

D: -
length: 14
size: -
V: TRBV14
J: TRBJ2-7
CDR3: CASSQAGSSYEQYF
DNA: TGTGCCAGCAGCCAAGCTGGCAGCTCCTACGAGCAGTACTTC

D: -
length: 14
size: -
V: TRBV5-1
J: TRBJ2-5
CDR3: CALNDRSFGETQYF
DNA: TGCGCCCTTAACGACCGTAGTTTCGGAGAGACCCAGTACTTC

D: TRBD1
length: 14
size: -
V: TRBV18
J: TRBJ2-7
CDR3: CASSLRDRDHEQYF
DNA: TGTGCCAGCTCACTCCGGGACAGGGACCACGAGCAGTACTTC

D: -
length: 15
size: -
V: TRBV5-1
J: TRBJ1-1
CDR3: CASRPEEFSNTEAFF
DNA: TGCGCCAGCAGACCCGAAGAGTTCTCGAACACTGAAGCTTTCTTT

D: TRBD2
length: 14
size: -
V: TRBV5-1
J: TRBJ2-1
CDR3: CASSLSGGANEQFF
DNA: TGCGCCAGCAGCTTGAGCGGGGGGGCGAATGAGCAGTTCTTC

D: -
length: 14
size: few
V: TRBV19
J: TRBJ1-1
CDR3: CASRSLGQNTEAFF
DNA: TGTGCCAGCCGATCCCTGGGACAGAACACTGAAGCTTTCTTT

D: -
length: 13
size: few
V: TRBV23-1
J: TRBJ2-5
CDR3: CASSFRDTETQYF
DNA: TGCGCCAGCAGCTTCCGGGACACAGAGACCCAGTACTTC

D: TRBD2
length: 16
size: -
V: TRBV18
J: TRBJ2-1
CDR3: CASSRSGGGVRNEQFF
DNA: TGTGCCAGCTCACGAAGCGGGGGGGGAGTTCGCAATGAGCAGTTCTTC

D: TRBD1
length: 16
size: -
V: TRBV5-1
J: TRBJ1-1
CDR3: CASSTGQGAGNTEAFF
DNA: TGCGCCAGCAGCACGGGACAGGGTGCCGGGAACACTGAAGCTTTCTTT

D: TRBD2
length: 15
size: many
V: TRBV6-8
J: TRBJ2-5
CDR3: CASSNSGERMETQYF
DNA: TGTGCCAGCAGTAATAGCGGGGAGCGGATGGAGACCCAGTACTTC

D: -
length: 13
size: -
V: TRBV23-1
J: TRBJ1-1
CDR3: CASSSGTRFEAFF
DNA: TGCGCCAGCAGCTCCGGGACCCGCTTTGAGGCTTTCTTT

D: -
length: 13
size: -
V: TRBV6-8
J: TRBJ2-1
CDR3: CASRSRVWGEQFF
DNA: TGTGCCAGCAGATCCCGAGTCTGGGGGGAGCAGTTCTTC

D: TRBD1
length: 15
size: many
V: TRBV11-3
J: TRBJ2-7
CDR3: CASSLVGQGGYEQYF
DNA: TGTGCCAGCAGCTTAGTTGGACAGGGGGGGTACGAGCAGTACTTC

D: TRBD1
length: 17
size: -
V: TRBV19
J: TRBJ1-2
CDR3: CASRNLGTGGANYGYTF
DNA: TGTGCCAGTAGGAATCTCGGGACAGGGGGCGCAAACTATGGCTACACCTTC

D: TRBD1
length: 15
size: -
V: TRBV12-5
J: TRBJ2-5
CDR3: CASGFGTGGRETQYF
DNA: TGTGCTAGTGGCTTCGGGACAGGGGGCAGGGAGACCCAGTACTTC

D: TRBD1
length: 16
size: medium-sized
V: TRBV11-3
J: TRBJ2-1
CDR3: CASSPSGQRSHNEQFF
DNA: TGTGCCAGCAGCCCCTCGGGACAGAGAAGTCACAATGAGCAGTTCTTC

D: -
length: 13
size: few
V: TRBV30
J: TRBJ2-7
CDR3: CAWSDGAAYEQYF
DNA: TGTGCCTGGAGTGACGGGGCTGCATACGAGCAGTACTTC